Listed below are T cell receptor beta chains from one sample, sequenced in a study of T cell responses to AZD1222 COVID-19 vaccine. Here immunoSEQ multiplex PCR was the method, and the copy in TCRdb shows in-frame clones only, minus some. The sample carries roughly 170,000 clones, roughly nine tenths recorded once. The source was peripheral blood, collected on day 0 of AZD1222 vaccination. The source is an adult in good health. Both conserved end residues are part of each CDR3. A D gene is named only where the DNA matches it firmly. The size entry is marked missing in some rows and otherwise reads once, few, many or a size class.

CASRLGTGNLKPNYGYTF	TGTGCAAGTCGCTTGGGGACAGGGAACCTGAAACCTAACTATGGCTACACCTTC	.	18	TRBJ1-2	TRBV12-2	.
CASSSGRWETQYF	TGTGCCAGCAGCTCGGGTCGGTGGGAGACCCAGTACTTC	.	13	TRBJ2-5	TRBV5-6	.
CASSPRTGTNTEAFF	TGTGCCAGCAGCCCCCGGACAGGGACTAACACTGAAGCTTTCTTT	TRBD1	15	TRBJ1-1	TRBV11-2	.
CASSRLRQSSNQPQHF	TGTGCCAGTAGTAGACTTAGACAGAGTAGCAATCAGCCCCAGCATTTT	.	16	TRBJ1-5	TRBV19	.
CASSYSRGGLNEQFF	TGTGCCAGCAGTTACTCCCGGGGGGGCCTAAATGAGCAGTTCTTC	TRBD2	15	TRBJ2-1	TRBV6-5	.
CASSRQGSNEKLFF	TGTGCCAGTAGCAGACAGGGATCTAATGAAAAACTGTTTTTT	TRBD1	14	TRBJ1-4	TRBV19	.
CASSLGDYNEQFF	TGCGCCAGCAGCTTGGGAGATTACAATGAGCAGTTCTTC	.	13	TRBJ2-1	TRBV5-1	.
CASNTWTEAFF	TGTGCCAGCAATACGTGGACTGAAGCTTTCTTT	.	11	TRBJ1-1	TRBV27	.
CASSDLLAAQPHEQFF	TGTGCCAGCAGTGACCTCCTAGCGGCCCAGCCCCATGAGCAGTTCTTC	TRBD2	16	TRBJ2-1	TRBV6-4	.
CASSYKRAVANYGYTF	TGTGCCAGCAGCTATAAACGGGCCGTAGCTAACTATGGCTACACCTTC	.	16	TRBJ1-2	TRBV21-1	once
CASRGAANNSPLHF	TGCGCCAGCAGAGGGGCCGCCAATAATTCACCCCTCCACTTT	.	14	TRBJ1-6	TRBV10-2	few
CASALPGANVLTF	TGTGCTAGTGCCCTCCCTGGGGCCAACGTCCTGACTTTC	.	13	TRBJ2-6	TRBV12-5	once
CASSWDTSGNQPQHF	TGTGCCAGCAGCTGGGACACCTCTGGTAATCAGCCCCAGCATTTT	.	15	TRBJ1-5	TRBV9	once
CAWAPGLPNQPQHF	TGTGCCTGGGCCCCTGGACTCCCCAATCAGCCCCAGCATTTT	.	14	TRBJ1-5	TRBV30	.
CASSYPPWDTEAFF	TGTGCCAGCAGTTACCCACCCTGGGACACTGAAGCTTTCTTT	.	14	TRBJ1-1	TRBV6-2/TRBV6-3	.
CASSLLSGTGIPSPLHF	TGTGCCAGCAGCTTACTTTCCGGGACAGGGATTCCCTCACCCCTCCACTTT	TRBD1	17	TRBJ1-6	TRBV5-6	.
CASSPLDVAGGTGANVLTF	TGTGCCAGCTCACCACTGGACGTAGCGGGGGGGACTGGGGCCAACGTCCTGACTTTC	TRBD2	19	TRBJ2-6	TRBV18	.
CATRRGLSTEAFF	TGTGCCACCAGGAGGGGATTGAGCACTGAAGCTTTCTTT	.	13	TRBJ1-1	TRBV6-5	.